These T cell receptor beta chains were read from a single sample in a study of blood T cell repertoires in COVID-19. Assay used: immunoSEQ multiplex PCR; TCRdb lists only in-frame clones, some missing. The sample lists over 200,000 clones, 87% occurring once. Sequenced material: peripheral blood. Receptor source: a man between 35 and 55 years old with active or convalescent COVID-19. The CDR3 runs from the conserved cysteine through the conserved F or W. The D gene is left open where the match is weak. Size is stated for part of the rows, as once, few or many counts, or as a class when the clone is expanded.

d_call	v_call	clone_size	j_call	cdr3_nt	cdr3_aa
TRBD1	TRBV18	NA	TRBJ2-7	TGTGCCAGCTCACCTGACAGGGGGTACCACGAGCAGTACTTC	CASSPDRGYHEQYF
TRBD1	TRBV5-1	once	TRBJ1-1	TGCGCCAGCAGTAGTACAGGGGGCGGCAACACTGAAGCTTTCTTT	CASSSTGGGNTEAFF
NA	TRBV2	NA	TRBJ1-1	TGTGCCAGCAGTGAAAGAGTGCACACTGAAGCTTTCTTT	CASSERVHTEAFF
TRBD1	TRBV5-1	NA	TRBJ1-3	TGCGCCAGCACTAACGGGACAGGGGCTGGAAACACCATATATTTT	CASTNGTGAGNTIYF
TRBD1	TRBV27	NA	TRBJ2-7	TGTGCCAGCAGTCCAATTGACAGGGTTACCTACGAGCAGTACTTC	CASSPIDRVTYEQYF
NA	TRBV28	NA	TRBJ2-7	TGTGCCAGCAGTTTTGGCGGAAGGGGAACCTACGAGCAGTACTTC	CASSFGGRGTYEQYF
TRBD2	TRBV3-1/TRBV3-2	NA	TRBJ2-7	TGTGCCAGCAGCCAACTCGCTAGCGGATACTACGAGCAGTACTTC	CASSQLASGYYEQYF
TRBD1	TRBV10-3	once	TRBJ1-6	TGTGCCATCAGGGGGACAGGGGGCACGGGATCACCCCTCCACTTT	CAIRGTGGTGSPLHF
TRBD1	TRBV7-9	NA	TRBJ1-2	TGTGCCAGCAGCACTACAGGGGTCGGGATCAGCTATGGCTACACCTTC	CASSTTGVGISYGYTF
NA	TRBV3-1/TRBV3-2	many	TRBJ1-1	TGTGCCAGCAGCCAAGAAGCCCAGAACACTGAAGCTTTCTTT	CASSQEAQNTEAFF
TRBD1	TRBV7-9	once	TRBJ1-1	TGTGCCAGCAGCTTAGGATTGCCAGGGGGTAGTCACACTGAAGCTTTCTTT	CASSLGLPGGSHTEAFF
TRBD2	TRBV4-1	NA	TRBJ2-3	TGCGCCAGCAGCCAAGATCCCCCGGGGGGGCTTGCAGATACGCAGTATTTT	CASSQDPPGGLADTQYF
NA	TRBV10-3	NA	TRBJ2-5	TGTGCCATCAGTGAGATCGCAGCGAACCAAGAGACCCAGTACTTC	CAISEIAANQETQYF
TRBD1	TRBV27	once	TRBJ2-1	TGTGCCAGCAGTTTATCCAGGGGGCCCTTCAGCGAGCAGTTCTTC	CASSLSRGPFSEQFF
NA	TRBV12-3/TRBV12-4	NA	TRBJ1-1	TGTGCCAGCAGGACCCGGCGGGCTGAAGCTTTCTTT	CASRTRRAEAFF
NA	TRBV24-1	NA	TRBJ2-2	TGTGCCACCAGTGATCCCCGGGGCGGGAAAGGAGCCGGGGAGCTGTTTTTT	CATSDPRGGKGAGELFF
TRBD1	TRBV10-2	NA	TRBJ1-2	TGCGCCAGCAGTGAGAAGGAACAGGGGGCGCGGTATGGCTACACCTTC	CASSEKEQGARYGYTF
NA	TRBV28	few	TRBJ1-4	TGTGCCAGCAGTGAAGGTGGTGAAGGGGGTGAAAAACTGTTTTTT	CASSEGGEGGEKLFF
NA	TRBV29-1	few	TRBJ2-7	TGCAGCTCACCCCTGGTGCGGTGCGAGCAGTACTTC	CSSPLVRCEQYF
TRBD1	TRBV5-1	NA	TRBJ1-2	TGCGCCAGCAGATCCGGGACAGGGGTCTCTAAAGGCTACACCTTC	CASRSGTGVSKGYTF
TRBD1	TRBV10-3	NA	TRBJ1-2	TGTGCCATCAGTGATAGTAAAGGGACAGGGGAGGAGGATGGCTACACCTTC	CAISDSKGTGEEDGYTF
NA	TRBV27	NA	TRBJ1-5	TGTGCCAGCAGTTGGGGGGGCAATCAGCCCCAGCATTTT	CASSWGGNQPQHF
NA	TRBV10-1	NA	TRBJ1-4	TGCGCCAGCAGTGAGAAAGCCGCAACTAATGAAAAACTGTTTTTT	CASSEKAATNEKLFF
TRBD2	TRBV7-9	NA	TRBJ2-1	TGTGCCAGCAGCCCGCGGGGGACTAGCGGGGCAAGGGTGCAGTTCTTC	CASSPRGTSGARVQFF
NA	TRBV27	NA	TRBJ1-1	TGTGCCAGCAGTTTATCTTCATGGAACACTGAAGCTTTCTTT	CASSLSSWNTEAFF
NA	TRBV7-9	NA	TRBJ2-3	TGTGCCAGCAGCTTAGTAGACCGCGGAGATACGCAGTATTTT	CASSLVDRGDTQYF
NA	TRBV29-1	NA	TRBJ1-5	TGCAGCGTAGGCCTGACTTTCGATCAGCCCCAGCATTTT	CSVGLTFDQPQHF
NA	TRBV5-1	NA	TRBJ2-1	TGCGCCAGCAGCTTCTTACAAAGCTCCTACAATGAGCAGTTCTTC	CASSFLQSSYNEQFF
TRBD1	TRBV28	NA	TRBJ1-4	TGTGCCACCCTCGGATCCGCAGGGGGATCGAGTAATGAAAAACTGTTTTTT	CATLGSAGGSSNEKLFF